These 28 T cell receptor beta chains came from one sample sequenced in a study of blood T cells in healthy people across ages. A J-beta primer mix and a sample-barcoded 5' primer were used in a second PCR of about 6 to 12 cycles. TCRdb re-called the 5' RACE reads with MiXCR, one entry per CDR3 protein. The sample lists roughly 700,000 distinct CDR3 sequences, around 45% occurring once. Sequencing was done on a sample of blood. These receptors all come from a woman aged 55-75 years in good health.

CDR3 sequence (DNA): TGCAGTGCTAGGAGTCGCTATCCCCTCAACACTGAAGCTTTCTTT. Translating it yields CSARSRYPLNTEAFF. The chain is built from TRBV20-1 and TRBJ1-1; D is unresolved. The germline gives CDR1 DFQATT, CDR2 SNEGSKA (reference sequence). The CDR3 length is 15 residues. The V end was cut by 3 bases, the J end by 2 bases, with 16 bases between.

This clonotype has ten or more counts. The V call is TRBV12-3 or TRBV12-4, the J call TRBJ1-2; TRBD1 aligns across 7 bases. The CDR3 consists of 13 residues. J lost 6 bases, V lost 4 bases, and 5 bases had no gene match. The CDR3 nucleotides read TGTGCCAGCAGTTGGGGGACAGTCAATGGCTACACCTTC. Translating gives CASSWGTVNGYTF.

This clonotype has more than one count but fewer than ten. The V and J genes are TRBV2 and TRBJ2-3; unclear D gene. With 3 bases removed from V and 4 bases from J, the gap between germline ends came to 14 bases. Germline loops: CDR1 SNHLY, CDR2 FYNNEI. The CDR3 sequence is 15 residues long. CDR3 loop: CASSDNSFPADTQYF. The CDR3 DNA reads TGTGCCAGCAGTGACAACTCATTCCCCGCAGATACGCAGTATTTT. Full variable domain (remainder filled in from reference TRBV2 and TRBJ2-3): EPEVTQTPSHQVTQMGQEVILRCVPISNHLYFYWYRQILGQKVEFLVSFYNNEISEKSEIFDDQFSVERPDGSNFTLKIRSTKLEDSAMYFCASSDNSFPADTQYFGPGTRLTVL.

The V gene is TRBV5-1, the J gene TRBJ2-1; no clear D gene. Germline V gives CDR1 SGHRS, CDR2 YFSETQ. The CDR3 covers 14 residues. V gave up 4 bases and J gave up 6 bases, with 14 bases separating them. The CDR3 spells CASSPPVTSNEQFF. Written as DNA, the CDR3 is TGCGCCAGCAGCCCCCCCGTGACTTCCAATGAGCAGTTCTTC.

The chain couples TRBV10-3 to TRBJ2-3; 8 bases line up with TRBD2. V shed 4 bases and J 3 bases; nucleotides not matched to a gene: 6. This CDR3 spans 15 amino acids. CDR1 and CDR2 (germline): ENHRY, SYGVKD. The CDR3 nucleotides are TGTGCCATCAGTGGGTGGCTAGCGGGTACAGATACGCAGTATTTT. Protein: CAISGWLAGTDTQYF.

With regard to this clonotype: The junction differs from germline at one of its ends, possibly a read error. The chain employs TRBV4-3 and TRBJ2-3, with D possibly being TRBD1 (5 bases). This CDR3 contains 16 residues. CDR1 is LGHNA, CDR2 YSLEER, per germline. CDR3 sequence: CARSQALGALADTQYF. DNA of the CDR3: TGCGCCCGCAGCCAAGCGCTAGGGGCTTTGGCAGATACGCAGTATTTT.

This clonotype was found a few times. The J gene is TRBJ2-5, the V gene TRBV5-1, with D tentatively TRBD2 (5 bases). The CDR3 runs to 14 residues. V lost 0 bases, J lost 0 bases, and 6 bases lay in between. Germline V gene sequence: CDR1 SGHRS, CDR2 YFSETQ. The CDR3 DNA reads TGCGCCAGCAGCTTGGTACTAGACCAAGAGACCCAGTACTTC. Translated: CASSLVLDQETQYF.

This clonotype was seen more than once but under ten times. The chain employs TRBV5-1 and TRBJ1-5; the D gene is possibly TRBD1 (5 bases). V shed 0 bases and J shed 4 bases, with 17 bases lying between them. The CDR3 is 17 residues long. In germline, CDR1 is SGHRS, CDR2 YFSETQ. CDR3: CASSLAPGDGMNQPQHF. In DNA form, the CDR3 reads TGCGCCAGCAGCTTGGCCCCGGGGGACGGAATGAATCAGCCCCAGCATTTT.

The CDR3 loop reads CASSFRTGSADTQYF. DNA for the CDR3: TGTGCCAGCAGCTTCCGAACAGGGTCCGCAGATACGCAGTATTTT. The V and J genes are TRBV7-3 and TRBJ2-3; D is possibly TRBD1 (6 bases). The CDR3 runs to 15 residues. V lost 3 bases and J 4 bases, leaving 14 bases between the germline ends. Germline V lookup: CDR1 SGHTA, CDR2 FQGTGA. Full variable domain (remainder filled in from reference TRBV7-3 and TRBJ2-3): GAGVSQTPSNKVTEKGKYVELRCDPISGHTALYWYRQSLGQGPEFLIYFQGTGAADDSGLPNDRFFAVRPEGSVSTLKIQRTERGDSAVYLCASSFRTGSADTQYFGPGTRLTVL.

About this clonotype itself: Given a much more abundant clone one base away, this may be a read error. The CDR3 DNA reads TGCAGCGTTGGCAGCTATAGGGCCAACGTCCTGACTTTC. It yields the protein CSVGSYRANVLTF. The chain employs TRBV29-1 and TRBJ2-6; D not certain. CDR3 length: 13 amino acids. In germline, CDR1 is SQVTM, CDR2 ANQGSEA. V lost 4 bases, J lost 5 bases, and 9 bases lay in between.

CDR3: CASSPKVRAAGETQYF. For the CDR3, the DNA is TGTGCCAGCAGCCCGAAAGTTCGAGCTGCGGGGGAGACCCAGTACTTC. The J gene is TRBJ2-5, the V gene TRBV6-1; the D gene is possibly TRBD2 (6 bases). The CDR3 sequence is 16 residues long. The germline V and J ends were trimmed by 6 bases and 5 bases, with 22 bases remaining between them. The germline CDR1 and CDR2 sequences are MNHNS and SASEGT.

The rearrangement links TRBV7-3 to TRBJ1-1; the D gene is possibly TRBD1 (6 bases). V gave up 2 bases and J gave up 8 bases, with 9 bases separating them. Germline V lookup: CDR1 SGHTA, CDR2 FQGTGA. The CDR3 is 12 residues long. For the CDR3, the DNA is TGTGCCAGCAGCTTAGCCGGACAGGAAGCTTTCTTT. As protein: CASSLAGQEAFF.

The chain uses TRBV28 and TRBJ2-1; 8 nucleotides match TRBD2. The assigned J gene may be wrong: the sequence end matches TRBJ2-7 better. This CDR3 comprises 16 residues. Germline-derived CDR1 and CDR2 are MDHEN and SYDVKM. The CDR3 bases are TGTGCCAGCAGAACTAGCGGCCCCAGCTCCTACAATGAGCAGTACTTC. Encoded protein: CASRTSGPSSYNEQYF.

This clonotype appeared a few times. The V call is TRBV6-2 or TRBV6-3, the J call TRBJ2-5, with TRBD1 matching 9 bases. Matching the DNA end better, TRBJ2-7 makes the J call doubtful. This CDR3 spans 15 amino acids. Germline V lookup: CDR1 MNHEY, CDR2 SVGEGT. The DNA of the CDR3 is TGTGCCAGCAGTTACCCAGGGCCGGGACAGGGCGAGCAGTACTTC. Amino acid sequence: CASSYPGPGQGEQYF.

This clonotype was detected only a few times. The chain carries TRBV7-2 and TRBJ2-7; D unresolved. The ends were cut back, 3 bases at V and 3 bases at J, with 15 bases in the middle. CDR1 and CDR2 (germline): SGHTA, FQGNSA. This CDR3 comprises 15 residues. CDR3 sequence reads: CASSLSSNAHYEQYF. The CDR3 DNA reads as TGTGCCAGCAGCTTGTCCTCGAACGCCCACTACGAGCAGTACTTC.

This clonotype was seen once. CDR3 coding DNA: TGTGCCAGCTCACCACCTGGACTAGCGGGTATGACCCAGTACTTC. This codes for CASSPPGLAGMTQYF. The V and J genes are TRBV18 and TRBJ2-5, with TRBD2 identical over 11 bases. Per the germline V gene, CDR1 is KGHSH and CDR2 is LQKENI. CDR3 length equals 15 residues. V shed 0 bases, J shed 7 bases, and the junction held 4 bases outside the gene matches.

V is TRBV30 and J is TRBJ2-7; TRBD2 matches 13 bases. Trimming cost V 1 base and J 0 bases; bases outside gene matches: 6. The germline gives CDR1 GTSNPN, CDR2 SVGIG (reference sequence). The CDR3 sequence is 17 residues long. The CDR3, as DNA: TGTGCCTGGAGTGCCGGGACTAGCGGGGCCTTCTCCTACGAGCAGTACTTC. Amino acids: CAWSAGTSGAFSYEQYF.

This clonotype was counted ten times or more. CDR3 residues: CAIRQGEGETQYF. CDR3 nucleotides: TGTGCCATCAGACAGGGTGAGGGGGAGACCCAGTACTTC. V and J are TRBV10-3 and TRBJ2-5, with D possibly matching TRBD1 (6 bases). Germline CDR1 is ENHRY and CDR2 is SYGVKD. The ends were cut back, 6 bases at V and 5 bases at J, with 13 bases in the middle. The CDR3 is made up of 13 amino acids.

In its sample, this clonotype was seen once. The J gene is TRBJ2-1, the V gene TRBV12-3 or TRBV12-4, with D possibly called TRBD1 or TRBD2 (5 bases each). This CDR3 is built from 14 residues. V was trimmed by 3 bases and J by 5 bases, leaving 11 bases between them. The CDR3 loop is CASSLRGDDNEQFF. CDR3 bases: TGTGCCAGCAGTTTGAGGGGCGATGACAATGAGCAGTTCTTC.

This clonotype was detected a few times. V and J are TRBV3-1 and TRBJ2-5; possibly TRBD2 for D (5 bases). The J call may not be correct, given that the DNA end is closer to TRBJ2-7. The CDR3 is 12 amino acids. CDR1 and CDR2 (germline): LGHDT, YNNKEL (reference sequence). The chain's CDR3 is CASSPGRNEQYF. As DNA, the CDR3 is TGTGCCAGCAGCCCGGGAAGGAACGAGCAGTACTTC.

The V gene is TRBV4-1, the J gene TRBJ2-3; 9 bases match TRBD2. Germline CDR1 MGHRA, CDR2 YSYEKL. After removal of 1 base from V and 5 bases from J, the junction contained 4 bases not matched to a gene. The CDR3 runs 15 residues. CDR3 protein: CASSQGGAGGDTQYF. DNA of the CDR3: TGCGCCAGCAGCCAAGGAGGAGCGGGAGGAGATACGCAGTATTTT.

The rearrangement joins TRBV7-2 to TRBJ1-2, with D uncertain. The CDR3 runs 14 residues. CDR1 and CDR2 from the germline V gene are SGHTA and FQGNSA. V lost 4 bases and J 1 base, leaving 10 bases between the germline ends. The CDR3 sequence is CASSSTVNNYGYTF. The CDR3 DNA reads as TGTGCCAGCAGCTCCACAGTGAATAACTATGGCTACACCTTC. Full variable domain (rest looked up from reference TRBV7-2 and TRBJ1-2): GAGVSQSPSNKVTEKGKDVELRCDPISGHTALYWYRQSLGQGLEFLIYFQGNSAPDKSGLPSDRFSAERTGGSVSTLTIQRTQQEDSAVYLCASSSTVNNYGYTFGSGTRLTVV.

The chain employs TRBV7-8 and TRBJ2-7; TRBD2 agrees at 15 bases. CDR1 and CDR2 (germline): SGHVS, FQNEAQ. The CDR3 is 16 amino acids. V was clipped by 5 bases and J by 3 bases; unmatched bases: 5. CDR3 in amino acids: CASSRQGLAGGYEQYF. The DNA for the CDR3 is TGTGCCAGCAGCCGTCAGGGACTAGCGGGAGGCTACGAGCAGTACTTC.

This chain's CDR3 is CASSSAQGGKDGANVLTF. The CDR3 bases are TGCGCCAGCAGCTCGGCACAGGGGGGAAAAGATGGGGCCAACGTCCTGACTTTC. V gene TRBV5-1 combines with J gene TRBJ2-6; TRBD1 aligns across 8 bases. Unmatched junction bases numbered 11, after V lost 3 bases and J lost 3 bases. CDR3 length: 18 amino acids. Looked up from germline, CDR1 is SGHRS and CDR2 is YFSETQ.

This chain uses TRBV2 with TRBJ1-6; the match to TRBD1 covers 7 bases. The CDR3 sequence is 16 residues long. With V trimmed by 4 bases and J by 7 bases, 10 bases remained unmatched. Germline-derived CDR1 and CDR2 are SNHLY and FYNNEI. The CDR3 reads CASSVPPGQKNSPLHF. CDR3 bases: TGTGCCAGCAGTGTCCCCCCGGGACAGAAGAATTCACCCCTCCACTTT.

The J gene is TRBJ2-7, the V gene TRBV18; maybe TRBD1 (5 bases). Germline CDR1 KGHSH, CDR2 LQKENI. V was pared by 3 bases and J by 2 bases, with 11 bases between. There are 14 residues in the CDR3. CDR3 loop: CASSPVTATYEQYF. The DNA for the CDR3 is TGTGCCAGCTCACCCGTGACAGCCACCTACGAGCAGTACTTC.

The chain links TRBV15 to TRBJ1-5, with 8 bases that match TRBD1. The CDR3 covers 16 residues. Trimming cost V 1 base and J 4 bases; bases outside gene matches: 6. Germline V lookup: CDR1 LNHNV, CDR2 YYDKDF (reference sequence). CDR3 DNA sequence: TGTGCCACCAGCAGAGTTGACAGGGGAGTAAATCAGCCCCAGCATTTT. Translating gives CATSRVDRGVNQPQHF.

This clonotype was picked up a small number of times. The genes are TRBV20-1 and TRBJ1-2; tentatively, D is TRBD1 (6 bases). Germline V gene lookup returns CDR1 DFQATT and CDR2 SNEGSKA (reference sequence). The ends were cut back, 8 bases at V and 1 base at J, with 17 bases in the middle. There are 14 residues in the CDR3. The CDR3 protein is CSTIGGSLNYGYTF. The CDR3 DNA sequence: TGCAGTACTATTGGGGGCAGTCTTAACTATGGCTACACCTTC.